The source of this TCR beta chain is a study of T cell responses to AZD1222 COVID-19 vaccine (dated by TCRdb to 2020 to 2022). Some background on the complete study: TCR sequencing was performed for 233 trial participants, of whom roughly 200 were given two doses of AZD1222 and 26 were given two doses of MenACWY control vaccine. Trial participants were enrolled by age into 18-55, 56-69 and 70-plus year subgroups, with roughly 150, 30 and 60 TCR-sequenced participants respectively.

Interpreted using the paper, the time point label stands for: about 28 days (+/-7) after the second vaccine dose. AZD1222 recipients with second doses at about 4 weeks or about 12 weeks were pooled, because spike-specific TCR depth and breadth did not differ between schedules. Vaccinee samples came from UK trials COV001 and COV002, including a single-blind randomized controlled phase 2/3 trial of AZD1222 (ChAdOx1 nCoV-19) in healthy adults. For TCRbeta chain sequencing, PBMC samples from trial participants were taken at day 0 and at day 28 after the second dose. The CDR3 regions of human TCRbeta chains were subjected to immunosequencing. Concerning the study's data processing: Repertoire TCRs were checked for matches against a reference library of SARS-CoV-2-specific TCRs that had been generated using the MIRA antigen-specificity platform. Breadth was defined as the fraction of unique TCRs that were SARS-CoV-2-associated, and depth was defined as the fraction of total T cells that were SARS-CoV-2-associated. Each spike-specific TCR was assigned to its reactive spike region and to a CD4 or CD8 class using the MIRA data. Log10-transformed breadth and depth values were compared by one-way ANOVA with Sidak's multiple comparisons tests. TCRdb stores this immuneACCESS table with in-frame sequences only. Part of the clones is absent; in the studies checked, under half of the shortfall reflects unresolved V genes, and no reason is known for the rest. The D gene and trimming were derived from the DNA, and the V and J assignments and clone size from that table. The sample table holds approximately 130,000 clones, of which around 83% were seen once. About 27% of the sample is in the top ten clones.

This clone has just a few counts. What this receptor recognizes is not known. Base qualities are missing; no much larger clone stands one base away. A distance of 22 bases separates the germline ends of V and J, which lose 2 bases and 5 bases respectively. CDR1 and CDR2 were assigned from the germline V gene as SGHRS and YFSETQ. Measured from the cysteine to the phenylalanine, the CDR3 is 17 residues long. Here the CDR3 DNA is all that survives: 51 bases in frame from base 1. The research as a whole found: Because no day 14 peak-response samples were available, repertoires were characterized only after the peak T cell response. A significant rise in spike-specific TCR breadth and depth was observed after two AZD1222 doses relative to day 0 and relative to MenACWY recipients. Epitopes outside the regions mutated in the B.1.351 and B.1.1.7 variants were reportedly recognized by nearly half of the unique spike-specific TCRs. The whole spike protein was spanned by vaccine-associated CD4 TCRs, and dominant responses were seen in regions 160-218 and 743-854. Most participants were white British and females outnumbered males, and the authors suggested that clonal diversity may have been underestimated. The 56-69-year group was small, and its depth increase did not reach significance, likely because of low power. Conclusions about previously exposed vaccinees were limited because only a handful of AZD1222 recipients were SARS-CoV-2 seropositive at baseline.

Here the sequenced sample was peripheral blood, taken 28 days after the second AZD1222 dose. This receptor was taken from an adult who received the AZD1222 COVID-19 vaccine. The chain uses TRBV5-1 and TRBJ2-5; no D gene is confidently identified. At the DNA level, the sequence is TGCGCCAGCAGCTTCTGGAGCTCCCTCCCTCCCATGGAGACCCAGTACTTC. This codes for CASSFWSSLPPMETQYF.